Included here is one T cell receptor beta chain sequence, with context. Its antigen is undetermined. CDR1 MNHEY and CDR2 SVGAGI come from the germline V gene. The length of the CDR3 is 15 residues. The V end lost 4 bases, the J end lost 0 bases, and 10 bases lay between the germline ends. These data are taken from a study of metastatic and nonmetastatic thyroid tumors. Across the whole study: Both malignant and benign thyroid patients supplied peripheral blood and tumor or nodule tissue samples, across which the repertoires of these patients were then compared. General observations from the study: A significant increase in TCR beta diversity was reportedly seen in malignant thyroid tumors relative to benign nodules, in blood and tumor.

Authors' data handling: A distant-metastasis classifier for papillary thyroid cancer was built using CDR3 differences across clinicopathological groups. TCRdb re-called clones via MiXCR from the PCR reads. These V and J calls derive from TCRdb rather than the authors' analysis. The data hold roughly 7,800 clones, with around 28% observed a single time. No treatment of any kind had been given to any patient before thyroid surgery. The genes are TRBV6-5 and TRBJ1-3; perhaps TRBD1 as D (5 bases). Sequencing was performed on tumor tissue. The source is a male donor with papillary thyroid cancer or a benign thyroid nodule (not recorded which). Some clones in this sample may be carry-over from other donors' samples. The CDR3 reads CASSSGLNSGNTIYF. CDR3 DNA sequence: TGTGCCAGCAGTTCGGGACTGAACTCTGGAAACACCATATATTTT.